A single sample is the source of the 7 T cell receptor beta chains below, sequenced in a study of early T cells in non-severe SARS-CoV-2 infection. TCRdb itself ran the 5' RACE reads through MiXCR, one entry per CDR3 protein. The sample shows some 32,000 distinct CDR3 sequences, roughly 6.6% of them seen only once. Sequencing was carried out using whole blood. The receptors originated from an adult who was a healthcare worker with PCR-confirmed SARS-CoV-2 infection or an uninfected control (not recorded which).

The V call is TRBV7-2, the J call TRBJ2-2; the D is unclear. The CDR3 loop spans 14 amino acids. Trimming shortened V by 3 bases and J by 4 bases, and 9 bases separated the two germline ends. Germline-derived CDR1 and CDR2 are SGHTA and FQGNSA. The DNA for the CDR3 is TGTGCCAGCAGCTTCGGGTGGGGCACCGGGGAGCTGTTTTTT. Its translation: CASSFGWGTGELFF.

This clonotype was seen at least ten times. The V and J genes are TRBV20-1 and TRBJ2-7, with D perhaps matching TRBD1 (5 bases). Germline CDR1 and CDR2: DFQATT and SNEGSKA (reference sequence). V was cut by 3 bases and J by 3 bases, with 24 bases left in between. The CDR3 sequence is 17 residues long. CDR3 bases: TGCAGTGCTAGCCGACGCGTCGTGTTTGGGGCTCACTACGAGCAGTACTTC. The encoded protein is CSASRRVVFGAHYEQYF.

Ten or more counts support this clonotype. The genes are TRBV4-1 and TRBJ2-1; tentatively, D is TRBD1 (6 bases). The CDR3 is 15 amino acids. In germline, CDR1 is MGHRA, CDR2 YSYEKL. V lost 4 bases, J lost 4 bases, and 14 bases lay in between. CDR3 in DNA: TGCGCCAGCAGCCCGACAGGTAGCGAATACAATGAGCAGTTCTTC. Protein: CASSPTGSEYNEQFF.

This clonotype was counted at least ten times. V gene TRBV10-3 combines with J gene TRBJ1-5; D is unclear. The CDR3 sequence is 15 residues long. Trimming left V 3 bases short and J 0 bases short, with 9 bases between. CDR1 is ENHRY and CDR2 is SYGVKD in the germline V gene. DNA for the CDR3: TGTGCCATCAGTGAATCAGCTTATAGCAATCAGCCCCAGCATTTT. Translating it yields CAISESAYSNQPQHF.

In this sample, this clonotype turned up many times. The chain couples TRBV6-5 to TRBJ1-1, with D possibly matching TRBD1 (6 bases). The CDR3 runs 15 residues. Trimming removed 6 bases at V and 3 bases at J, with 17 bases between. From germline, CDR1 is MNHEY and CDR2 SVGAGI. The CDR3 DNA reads TGTGCCAGCAGAAGGGAGGGGGTAAGGGACACTGAAGCTTTCTTT. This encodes CASRREGVRDTEAFF.

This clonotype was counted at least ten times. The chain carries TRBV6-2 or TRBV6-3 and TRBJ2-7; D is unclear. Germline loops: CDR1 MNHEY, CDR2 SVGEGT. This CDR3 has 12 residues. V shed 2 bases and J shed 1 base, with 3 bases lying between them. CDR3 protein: CASSYRSYEQYF. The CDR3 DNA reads TGTGCCAGCAGTTACAGATCCTACGAGCAGTACTTC.

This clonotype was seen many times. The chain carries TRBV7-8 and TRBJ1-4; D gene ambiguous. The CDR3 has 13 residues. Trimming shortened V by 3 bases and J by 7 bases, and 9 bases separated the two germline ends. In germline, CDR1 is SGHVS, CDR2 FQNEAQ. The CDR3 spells CASSLSGGEKLFF. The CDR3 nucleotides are TGTGCCAGCAGCTTGTCGGGAGGTGAAAAACTGTTTTTT.